This is a list of T cell receptor beta chains from one sample in a study of T cell responses to AZD1222 COVID-19 vaccine. Sequencing used immunoSEQ multiplex PCR; TCRdb keeps in-frame clones, though not all of them. The sample has about 120,000 clones; around 81% are singletons. This sample comprised peripheral blood, obtained on day 0 of AZD1222 vaccination. The receptors were sampled from an adult in good health. CDR3s include the opening cysteine and the closing phenylalanine or tryptophan. D genes are given only for firm matches. A clone size is listed for some rows: how often the clone was seen (once, few, many), or a class if it is expanded.

clone size	J gene	D gene	V gene	CDR3 protein	CDR3 DNA
.	TRBJ2-5	TRBD2	TRBV3-1/TRBV3-2	CASSRGLGGETQYF	TGTGCCAGCAGCCGGGGACTAGGGGGAGAGACCCAGTACTTC
.	TRBJ1-3	TRBD1	TRBV10-1	CASSGDRASGNTIYF	TGCGCCAGCAGCGGGGACAGGGCCTCTGGAAACACCATATATTTT
.	TRBJ2-3	TRBD2	TRBV6-2/TRBV6-3	CASSERTSSSDTQYF	TGTGCCAGCAGCGAACGGACTAGCAGTTCAGATACGCAGTATTTT
.	TRBJ2-7	TRBD2	TRBV25-1	CASSGPGLPSYEQYF	TGTGCCAGCAGTGGTCCGGGACTACCTTCCTACGAGCAGTACTTC
.	TRBJ1-1	.	TRBV5-5	CASSDDGNTEAFF	TGTGCCAGCAGCGACGACGGGAACACTGAAGCTTTCTTT
.	TRBJ2-7	.	TRBV12-3/TRBV12-4	CASSPGAKYEQYF	TGTGCCAGCAGTCCCGGGGCGAAGTACGAGCAGTACTTC
.	TRBJ2-3	TRBD2	TRBV18	CASSPERGGPSTDTQYF	TGTGCCAGCTCACCAGAGCGGGGGGGCCCCAGCACAGATACGCAGTATTTT
once	TRBJ1-2	.	TRBV29-1	CSVRTQGDGYTF	TGCAGCGTGCGCACACAGGGAGATGGCTACACCTTC
.	TRBJ1-3	TRBD1	TRBV28	CASSLQGGRNTIYF	TGTGCCAGCAGTTTACAGGGGGGTAGGAACACCATATATTTT
.	TRBJ1-5	.	TRBV28	CASRDSNQPQHF	TGTGCCAGTAGGGACAGCAATCAGCCCCAGCATTTT
many	TRBJ2-5	TRBD2	TRBV24-1	CATSDLRAFSGGLETQYF	TGTGCCACCAGTGATTTGCGTGCCTTCTCGGGGGGGTTGGAGACCCAGTACTTC
.	TRBJ2-2	.	TRBV7-2	CASSLTRDITGELFF	TGTGCCAGCAGCTTAACCCGGGATATCACCGGGGAGCTGTTTTTT
.	TRBJ2-5	TRBD2	TRBV5-1	CASSLGGVAGQETQYF	TGCGCCAGCAGCTTGGGTGGAGTAGCGGGACAAGAGACCCAGTACTTC
.	TRBJ1-2	.	TRBV5-4	CASSLVQSNYGYTF	TGTGCCAGCAGCTTGGTACAGTCGAACTATGGCTACACCTTC
.	TRBJ2-1	TRBD2	TRBV19	CASSIGFSGRPSYNEQFF	TGTGCCAGTAGTATAGGGTTTAGCGGGAGGCCCTCCTACAATGAGCAGTTCTTC
.	TRBJ2-1	TRBD1	TRBV7-8	CASSLLGTGQGYEQFF	TGTGCCAGCAGCTTATTGGGGACAGGACAAGGGTATGAGCAGTTCTTC
.	TRBJ1-5	.	TRBV18	CASSPGALSSNQPQHF	TGTGCCAGCTCACCAGGGGCCTTATCTTCGAATCAGCCCCAGCATTTT
few	TRBJ1-6	.	TRBV2	CASSPRAVSSYNSPLHF	TGTGCCAGCAGCCCCCGGGCCGTAAGCTCCTATAATTCACCCCTCCACTTT
.	TRBJ2-7	.	TRBV5-1	CASSLTVGAYEQYF	TGCGCCAGCAGCTTGACGGTGGGGGCCTACGAGCAGTACTTC
.	TRBJ2-3	.	TRBV5-1	CASSLRSHPDTQYF	TGCGCCAGCAGCCTCAGGTCCCACCCAGATACGCAGTATTTT
.	TRBJ1-6	.	TRBV7-2	CASSFLQGFQNSPLHF	TGTGCCAGCAGCTTCTTACAGGGTTTCCAAAATTCACCCCTCCACTTT
.	TRBJ1-1	TRBD1	TRBV6-2/TRBV6-3	CASSSQKGAGTEAFF	TGTGCCAGCAGTTCTCAGAAGGGGGCGGGCACTGAAGCTTTCTTT
.	TRBJ1-2	.	TRBV28	CASSLVGFGYTF	TGTGCCAGCAGTTTAGTGGGGTTTGGCTACACCTTC
.	TRBJ2-1	.	TRBV6-5	CASSNGGESRQFF	TGTGCCAGCAGTAATGGGGGAGAGAGTCGGCAGTTCTTC
few	TRBJ2-7	.	TRBV7-9	CASSPQYEQYF	TGTGCCAGCAGCCCCCAGTACGAGCAGTACTTC
.	TRBJ1-6	.	TRBV11-2	CASSSGQLSTFSYNSPLHF	TGTGCCAGCAGCTCTGGACAGCTATCTACCTTCTCCTATAATTCACCCCTCCACTTT
.	TRBJ1-1	.	TRBV18	CASSPTPPLNTEAFF	TGTGCCAGCTCACCTACCCCGCCCTTGAACACTGAAGCTTTCTTT
few	TRBJ1-6	.	TRBV4-3	CASSQVQDSPLHF	TGCGCCAGCAGCCAAGTCCAGGATTCACCCCTCCACTTT
.	TRBJ1-4	.	TRBV5-4	CASRRDLREEKLFF	TGTGCCAGCAGAAGGGACCTAAGGGAGGAAAAACTGTTTTTT
few	TRBJ2-7	TRBD1	TRBV5-5	CASSWGQDVTYEQYF	TGTGCCAGCAGCTGGGGACAGGATGTTACCTACGAGCAGTACTTC
.	TRBJ2-2	.	TRBV6-2/TRBV6-3	CASSYGTGELFF	TGTGCCAGCAGTTACGGCACCGGGGAGCTGTTTTTT
.	TRBJ2-6	TRBD1	TRBV7-2	CASSSRTGSGANVLTF	TGTGCCAGCAGCTCGAGGACAGGGTCCGGGGCCAACGTCCTGACTTTC
.	TRBJ2-5	TRBD1	TRBV7-9	CASSRDRGRWETQYF	TGTGCCAGCAGCCGCGACAGGGGGCGTTGGGAGACCCAGTACTTC
.	TRBJ2-1	TRBD2	TRBV24-1	CATSGLAGDSSHNEQFF	TGTGCCACCAGTGGACTAGCGGGAGATTCCTCCCACAATGAGCAGTTCTTC
.	TRBJ1-2	.	TRBV3-1/TRBV3-2	CASARINYGYTF	TGTGCCAGCGCCCGGATTAACTATGGCTACACCTTC
.	TRBJ1-6	.	TRBV5-6	CASSLIDRYNSPLHF	TGTGCCAGCAGCCTCATCGACAGATATAATTCACCCCTCCACTTT
.	TRBJ2-1	TRBD2	TRBV2	CASNQRERGEQFF	TGTGCCAGCAACCAGCGGGAGCGTGGTGAGCAGTTCTTC
.	TRBJ2-2	.	TRBV4-1	CASSRDTYTGELFF	TGCGCCAGCAGCCGAGACACCTACACCGGGGAGCTGTTTTTT
.	TRBJ1-1	.	TRBV7-2	CASSPRPFEAFF	TGTGCCAGCAGCCCTCGTCCCTTTGAAGCTTTCTTT
.	TRBJ2-7	.	TRBV11-2	CASSLELRYEQYF	TGTGCCAGCAGCTTAGAATTGCGTTACGAGCAGTACTTC
.	TRBJ2-7	TRBD2	TRBV2	CASSAYSGSYEQYF	TGTGCCAGCAGTGCCTATAGCGGGTCCTACGAGCAGTACTTC
.	TRBJ2-5	.	TRBV30	CAWSGQGRETQYF	TGTGCCTGGAGTGGCCAGGGCCGGGAGACCCAGTACTTC
.	TRBJ2-7	.	TRBV21-1	CASSKTPRECPYEQYF	TGTGCCAGCAGCAAAACCCCACGGGAGTGTCCCTACGAGCAGTACTTC
.	TRBJ2-4	.	TRBV7-2	CAISRTEKNIQYF	TGTGCCATCTCCCGGACGGAGAAAAACATTCAGTACTTC
.	TRBJ2-5	TRBD1	TRBV7-2	CASSFNRGRETQYF	TGTGCCAGCAGCTTCAACAGGGGGCGGGAGACCCAGTACTTC
.	TRBJ1-5	.	TRBV30	CAWSVPPGSNQPQHF	TGTGCCTGGAGTGTTCCCCCAGGGTCGAATCAGCCCCAGCATTTT
.	TRBJ1-3	.	TRBV9	CASSRGAGAFRSSGNTIYF	TGTGCCAGCAGCCGGGGGGCAGGGGCGTTCCGCAGCTCTGGAAACACCATATATTTT
few	TRBJ2-7	.	TRBV24-1	CATSEARDTPPGEQYF	TGTGCCACCAGTGAAGCCCGGGACACCCCTCCGGGCGAGCAGTACTTC
.	TRBJ2-7	.	TRBV7-2	CASSKTVHEQYF	TGTGCCAGCAGCAAGACAGTCCACGAGCAGTACTTC
.	TRBJ1-1	.	TRBV7-9	CASSFMNTEAFF	TGTGCCAGCAGCTTTATGAACACTGAAGCTTTCTTT
few	TRBJ1-6	.	TRBV18	CASSPISSYNSPLHF	TGTGCCAGCTCACCAATAAGCTCCTATAATTCACCCCTCCACTTT
once	TRBJ1-2	TRBD1	TRBV6-2/TRBV6-3	CASSTHTGGSRGYTF	TGTGCCAGCAGTACGCACACAGGGGGATCTCGTGGCTACACCTTC